Below, 10 T cell receptor beta chains from the same sample are listed, as sequenced in a study of T cell repertoires in cytomegalovirus infection. TCRdb itself ran the reads through MiXCR, one entry per CDR3 protein. The sample carries about 360,000 distinct CDR3 sequences, around 18% recorded once. The sequencing sample was made of PBMCs. These receptors came from a human donor in good health (CMV status not recorded). Some clones in this sample may be carry-over from other donors' samples.

V gene TRBV7-9 combines with J gene TRBJ2-7; D is uncertain. Germline loops: CDR1 SEHNR, CDR2 FQNEAQ (reference sequence). The V end was cut by 5 bases, the J end by 8 bases, with 10 bases between. The CDR3 loop spans 11 amino acids. CDR3 DNA: TGTGCCAGCAGCCCGCTCATGCAGCAGTACTTC. Its protein product is CASSPLMQQYF.

This clonotype was recorded a few times. This chain connects TRBV5-1 to TRBJ2-1; perhaps TRBD2 as D (5 bases). CDR3 length: 15 amino acids. The V end was cut by 0 bases, the J end by 0 bases, with 7 bases between. The germline CDR1 and CDR2 sequences are SGHRS and YFSETQ. The CDR3 DNA sequence: TGCGCCAGCAGCTTGGACGGGGACTCCTACAATGAGCAGTTCTTC. It is translated as CASSLDGDSYNEQFF.

This clonotype came up a few times. The J gene is TRBJ1-1, the V gene TRBV20-1; D gene unclear. CDR3 length: 15 residues. Germline assignment: CDR1 DFQATT and CDR2 SNEGSKA (reference sequence). The V end lost 6 bases, the J end lost 0 bases, and 17 bases lay between the germline ends. CDR3 sequence reads: CSAPDPGDLNTEAFF. The CDR3 nucleotides read TGCAGTGCCCCAGACCCAGGAGACCTGAACACTGAAGCTTTCTTT.

This clonotype showed up many times. The chain employs TRBV7-6 and TRBJ2-7, with 7 bases aligning to TRBD1. After removal of 4 bases from V and 1 base from J, the junction contained 10 bases not matched to a gene. The CDR3 covers 16 residues. The germline gives CDR1 SGHVS, CDR2 FNYEAQ. The CDR3 bases are TGTGCCAGCAGCTCATCGGGGAACAGGGGATCCTACGAGCAGTACTTC. Amino acid sequence: CASSSSGNRGSYEQYF.

The rearrangement uses TRBV12-3 or TRBV12-4 and TRBJ2-2; D call uncertain. The CDR3 has 15 amino acids. Trimming took 6 bases from V and 0 from J, leaving 11 bases between them. CDR3 sequence: CASSLRLSNTGELFF. As DNA, the CDR3 is TGTGCCAGCAGCCTACGACTCTCGAACACCGGGGAGCTGTTTTTT.

This chain connects TRBV20-1 to TRBJ2-5; a possible D gene is TRBD1 (5 bases). Trimming removed 6 bases at V and 4 bases at J, with 15 bases between. CDR1 and CDR2 from the germline V gene are DFQATT and SNEGSKA (reference sequence). This CDR3 has 13 residues. CDR3 in amino acids: CSAMSERGETQYF. CDR3 coding DNA: TGCAGTGCAATGTCCGAAAGGGGAGAGACCCAGTACTTC.

This CDR3 reads CAISDQIYANTGELFF. The CDR3 DNA sequence: TGTGCCATCAGTGACCAGATTTACGCGAACACCGGGGAGCTGTTTTTT. The chain combines TRBV10-3 with TRBJ2-2; D gene unclear. From germline, CDR1 is ENHRY and CDR2 SYGVKD. With 3 bases removed from V and 0 bases from J, the gap between germline ends came to 11 bases. CDR3 size: 16 residues.

This clonotype was seen at least ten times. The rearrangement joins TRBV7-6 to TRBJ1-2; D unresolved. The germline gives CDR1 SGHVS, CDR2 FNYEAQ. Trimming stripped 1 base from V and 3 bases from J, with 12 bases between. The CDR3 covers 15 residues. The chain's CDR3 is CASSLGAETYYGYTF. The CDR3 coding sequence is TGTGCCAGCAGCTTAGGGGCAGAAACCTACTATGGCTACACCTTC.

Ten or more counts support this clonotype. The chain joins TRBV5-6 to TRBJ2-5; D gene ambiguous. From germline, CDR1 is SGHDT and CDR2 YYEEEE. The V end lost 6 bases, the J end lost 4 bases, and 13 bases lay between the germline ends. This CDR3 is built from 13 residues. CDR3 sequence: CASMVTLTETQYF. The DNA for the CDR3 is TGTGCCAGCATGGTGACACTGACAGAGACCCAGTACTTC. Combining the CDR3 with reference TRBV5-6 and TRBJ2-5 gives the whole variable domain DAGVTQSPTHLIKTRGQQVTLRCSPKSGHDTVSWYQQALGQGPQFIFQYYEEEERQRGNFPDRFSGHQFPNYSSELNVNALLLGDSALYLCASMVTLTETQYFGPGTRLLVL.

This clonotype was picked up one time. The V call is TRBV12-3 or TRBV12-4, the J call TRBJ2-3, with D unresolved. Trimming removed 7 bases at V and 0 bases at J, with 14 bases between. The length of the CDR3 is 15 residues. The CDR3 here is CASTLDGRSTDTQYF. The DNA for the CDR3 is TGTGCCAGCACCCTCGACGGGCGGAGCACAGATACGCAGTATTTT.